This TCR beta chain was obtained from a study of T cell responses to AZD1222 COVID-19 vaccine. As for the study in general: Second-dose intervals near 4 or 12 weeks were combined.

Trimming took 1 base from V and 5 from J, leaving 9 bases between them. Germline CDR1 and CDR2: LGHDT and YNNKEL (reference sequence). This CDR3 is 15 amino acids long. Some clones are missing from TCRdb's copy, which holds only in-frame ones; the method was immunoSEQ multiplex PCR. The top ten hold about 8% of the sample, which has about 87,000 clones, roughly 90% seen once. A remark on this clone: Its specificity is not known.

General study findings and limits: Repertoire samples came only from after the peak T cell response. Receipt of two AZD1222 doses was followed by a rise in Spike-specific TCR breadth and depth. Reportedly, close to half of spike-specific TCRs are directed against unmutated variant regions.

The chain recombines TRBV3-1 (or the pseudogene TRBV3-2) with TRBJ1-6, with D perhaps TRBD1 (5 bases). The sequence came from an adult in good health. The sequencing here drew on peripheral blood, taken on day 0 of AZD1222 vaccination. CDR3 nucleotide sequence: TGTGCCAGCAGCCAAGCGGACACCGATAATTCACCCCTCCACTTT. This encodes CASSQADTDNSPLHF.